The entry that follows covers one T cell receptor beta chain sequence. What it recognizes is unknown. The data stem from a study of CD4 T cell repertoires in COVID-19. Study at large: Other coronavirus spike proteins restimulated relabeled CFSE-low cells expanded with IL-2 for roughly eleven days.

Trimming stripped 4 bases from V and 7 bases from J, with 12 bases between. The CDR3 spans 14 residues. In germline, CDR1 is SGDLS, CDR2 YYNGEE. Produced via immunoSEQ multiplex PCR; TCRdb's table is partial and in-frame only. The sample has 65,000 to 95,000 clones, 83% seen once. Study-level results: Two or all three memory subsets shared several highly expanded SARS-CoV-2-reactive clonotypes. In SARS-CoV and/or HKU1 spike cultures, between roughly 6.5 and 26% of SARS-CoV-2 clonotypes reappeared.

No culture step preceded sequencing of the ex vivo isolated memory T cells. The sample here was CD4+ T cells from peripheral blood, taken after recovery from COVID-19. The receptor was isolated from a human donor who had COVID-19. The chain is built from TRBV9 and TRBJ1-6, with D perhaps TRBD1 (5 bases). CDR3 region: CASSSGTPNSPLHF. In DNA form, the CDR3 reads TGTGCCAGCAGCTCCGGGACGCCCAATTCACCCCTCCACTTT.